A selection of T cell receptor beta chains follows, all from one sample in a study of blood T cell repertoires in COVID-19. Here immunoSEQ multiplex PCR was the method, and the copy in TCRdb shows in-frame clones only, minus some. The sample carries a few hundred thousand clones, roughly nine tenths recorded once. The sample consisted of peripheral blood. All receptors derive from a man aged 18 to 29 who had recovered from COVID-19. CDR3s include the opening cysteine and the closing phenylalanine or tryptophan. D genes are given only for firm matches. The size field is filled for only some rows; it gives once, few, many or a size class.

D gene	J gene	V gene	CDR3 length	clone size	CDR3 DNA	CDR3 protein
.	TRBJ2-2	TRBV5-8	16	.	TGTGCCAGCAGCTTGAACGCCCAGGGGTACACCGGGGAGCTGTTTTTT	CASSLNAQGYTGELFF
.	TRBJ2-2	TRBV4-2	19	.	TGTGCCAGCAGCCAAGATTTAAGGGGCCAGGGGAGTAACACCGGGGAGCTGTTTTTT	CASSQDLRGQGSNTGELFF
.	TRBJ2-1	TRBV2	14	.	TGTGCCAGCATGCCACAGGGTTGGAGCGATGAGCAGTTCTTC	CASMPQGWSDEQFF
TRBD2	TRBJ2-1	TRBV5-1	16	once	TGCGCCAGCAGCTTGAGATCTAGCGGGAGAGGGAATGAGCAGTTCTTC	CASSLRSSGRGNEQFF
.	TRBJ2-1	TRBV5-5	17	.	TGTGCCAGCAGCCGAGGGCCAACCCCAGAGAGCTACAATGAGCAGTTCTTC	CASSRGPTPESYNEQFF
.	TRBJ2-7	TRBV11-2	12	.	TGTGCCAGCAGCTATCAGGGCCACGAGCAGTACTTC	CASSYQGHEQYF
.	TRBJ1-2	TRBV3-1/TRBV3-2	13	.	TGTGCCAGCAGCCAAGGAGGTAACTATGGCTACACCTTC	CASSQGGNYGYTF
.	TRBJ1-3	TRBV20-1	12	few	TGCAGTGCTAGTGAGGGGGGGGACACCATATATTTT	CSASEGGDTIYF
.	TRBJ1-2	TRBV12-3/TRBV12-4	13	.	TGTGCCAGCAGCGAGGAGGGCTACTATGGCTACACCTTC	CASSEEGYYGYTF
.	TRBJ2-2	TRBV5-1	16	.	TGCGCCAGCAGCTTGGCGGGAGCACAGTTCACCGGGGAGCTGTTTTTT	CASSLAGAQFTGELFF
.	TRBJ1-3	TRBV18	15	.	TGTGCCAGCTCACCAACCTATCTCTCTGGAAACACCATATATTTT	CASSPTYLSGNTIYF
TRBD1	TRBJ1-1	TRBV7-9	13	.	TGTGCCAGCAGTGGACAGGGGAACACTGAAGCTTTCTTT	CASSGQGNTEAFF
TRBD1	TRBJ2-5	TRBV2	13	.	TGTGCCAGCAGGGGACAGTACCAAGAGACCCAGTACTTC	CASRGQYQETQYF
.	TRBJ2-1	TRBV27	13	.	TGTGCCAGCAGCCACCCCACTAGAATTGAGCAGTTCTTC	CASSHPTRIEQFF
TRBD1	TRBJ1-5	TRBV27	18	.	TGTGCCAGCAGTGCCGGGACAGGGCAGGGATATAGCAATCAGCCCCAGCATTTT	CASSAGTGQGYSNQPQHF
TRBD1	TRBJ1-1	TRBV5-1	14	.	TGCGCCAGCAGCGGTGACAGGGGTAAGGGGTTAGCTTTCTTT	CASSGDRGKGLAFF
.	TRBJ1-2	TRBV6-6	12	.	TGTGCCAGCAGATTCCCAGGGGCGGCAGGTACCTTC	CASRFPGAAGTF
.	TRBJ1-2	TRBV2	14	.	TGTGCCAGCAGTGGGCCAGGGCTCAGCTATGGCTACACCTTC	CASSGPGLSYGYTF
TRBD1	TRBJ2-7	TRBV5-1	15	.	TGCGCCAGCAGCGTCGACAGGGGGTTCTCCTACGAGCAGTACTTC	CASSVDRGFSYEQYF
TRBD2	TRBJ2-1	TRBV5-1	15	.	TGCGCCAGCAGCATGTCTAGCGGGAGGGCCAATGAGCAGTTCTTC	CASSMSSGRANEQFF
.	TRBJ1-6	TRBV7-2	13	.	TGTGCCAGCAGCATCCAAGGAGACTCACCCCTCCACTTT	CASSIQGDSPLHF
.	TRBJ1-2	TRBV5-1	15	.	TGCGCCAGCAGCTTGGCCTCGGAGGTTCGCTATGGCTACACCTTC	CASSLASEVRYGYTF
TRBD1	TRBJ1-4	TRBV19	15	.	TGTGCCAGTAGTACGGAACAGGGGATTAATGAAAAACTGTTTTTT	CASSTEQGINEKLFF
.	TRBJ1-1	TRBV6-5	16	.	TGTGCCAGCAGTTACTTCCCTCCGGGGGGGGGCACTGAAGCTTTCTTT	CASSYFPPGGGTEAFF
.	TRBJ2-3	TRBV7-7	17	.	TGTGCTAGCAGCTTAGCGAGTACAGATAAAAGCACAGATACGCAGTATTTT	CASSLASTDKSTDTQYF